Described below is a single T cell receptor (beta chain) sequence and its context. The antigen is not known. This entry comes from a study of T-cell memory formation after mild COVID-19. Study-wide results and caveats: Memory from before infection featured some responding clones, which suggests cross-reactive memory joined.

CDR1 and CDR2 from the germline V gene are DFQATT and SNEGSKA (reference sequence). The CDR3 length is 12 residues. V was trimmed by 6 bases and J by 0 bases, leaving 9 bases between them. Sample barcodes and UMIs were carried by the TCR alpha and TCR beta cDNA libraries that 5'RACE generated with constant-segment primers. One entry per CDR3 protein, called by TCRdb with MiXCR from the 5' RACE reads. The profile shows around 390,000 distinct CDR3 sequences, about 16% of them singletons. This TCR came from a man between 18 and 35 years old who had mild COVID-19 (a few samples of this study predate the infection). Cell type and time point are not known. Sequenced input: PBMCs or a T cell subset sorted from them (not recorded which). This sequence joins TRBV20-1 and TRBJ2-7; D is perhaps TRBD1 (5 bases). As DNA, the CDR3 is TGCAGTGCGAAGACAGACTCCTACGAGCAGTACTTC. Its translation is CSAKTDSYEQYF.